The 16 T cell receptor beta chains presented below share a single source sample, sequenced in a study of OX40 agonist ivuxolimab in advanced cancers. Some clones are missing from TCRdb's copy, which holds only in-frame ones; the method was immunoSEQ multiplex PCR. The table records roughly 82,000 clones, approximately 88% of them present only once. This specimen consisted of CD4+ or CD8+ T cells sorted from blood, obtained in a trial of the OX40 agonist ivuxolimab. Source of these receptors: an adult with an advanced solid tumor such as melanoma, head and neck, liver or kidney cancer.

This clone was picked up one time. The CDR3 region has the DNA TGTGCCAGCAGCGCGCAACCCCGTAGTGGTGAGCAGTTCTTC. Protein: CASSAQPRSGEQFF. The gene calls are TRBV9 and TRBJ2-1; no firm D call. V was shortened by 3 bases and J by 9 bases, with 16 bases between the two germline ends. The CDR3 has 14 residues. Germline V lookup: CDR1 SGDLS, CDR2 YYNGEE.

V and J are TRBV18 and TRBJ1-2, with D possibly TRBD1 on 5 matching bases. V dropped 3 bases and J dropped 4 bases, with 15 bases sitting between them. Germline V lookup: CDR1 KGHSH, CDR2 LQKENI. The CDR3 totals 15 residues. CDR3 bases: TGTGCCAGCTCACCGACGTCAGGGTGGAGCTATGGCTACACCTTC. This encodes CASSPTSGWSYGYTF.

The V gene is TRBV4-2, the J gene TRBJ2-5; 15 nucleotides align to TRBD2. J lost 4 bases, V lost 6 bases, and 6 bases had no gene match. Looked up from germline, CDR1 is LGHNA and CDR2 is YNFKEQ. This CDR3 is built from 16 residues. The CDR3 sequence is CASSPRTSGGAETQYF. DNA of the CDR3: TGTGCCAGCAGTCCCCGGACTAGCGGGGGGGCAGAGACCCAGTACTTC.

This chain joins TRBV7-2 and TRBJ1-5; D is unresolved. Per the germline V gene, CDR1 is SGHTA and CDR2 is FQGNSA. This CDR3 has 13 amino acids. The germline V and J ends were trimmed by 2 bases and 3 bases, with 5 bases remaining between them. As DNA, the CDR3 is TGTGCCAGCAGCTTAAGTCCCAATCAGCCCCAGCATTTT. It encodes CASSLSPNQPQHF.

This chain uses TRBV18 with TRBJ1-1; D remains unclear. Germline loops: CDR1 KGHSH, CDR2 LQKENI. The V end lost 1 base, the J end lost 1 base, and 10 bases lay between the germline ends. This CDR3 has 15 amino acids. DNA of the CDR3: TGTGCCAGCTCACCACTCGGGCGGCAGAACACTGAAGCTTTCTTT. It is translated as CASSPLGRQNTEAFF.

This chain joins TRBV18 and TRBJ2-7; perhaps TRBD2 as D (5 bases). The CDR3 has 13 residues. V shed 3 bases and J shed 6 bases, with 12 bases lying between them. Germline V gene sequence: CDR1 KGHSH, CDR2 LQKENI. The CDR3 DNA follows: TGTGCCAGCTCACCCCGGGTTGAGGGCGAGCAGTACTTC. Translation: CASSPRVEGEQYF.

This chain connects TRBV4-1 to TRBJ1-6; D gene uncertain. Germline CDR1 reads MGHRA; CDR2 reads YSYEKL. There are 12 residues in the CDR3. Trimming cost V 3 bases and J 6 bases, with 3 bases left between them. DNA for the CDR3: TGCGCCAGCAGCCAGGCTAATTCACCCCTCCACTTT. It specifies CASSQANSPLHF.

CDR3 residues: CATLEPGQGANEQYF. The CDR3 bases are TGTGCCACCCTTGAACCGGGACAGGGGGCCAACGAGCAGTACTTC. The V and J genes are TRBV6-1 and TRBJ2-7; the match to TRBD1 covers 12 bases. Looked up from germline, CDR1 is MNHNS and CDR2 is SASEGT. The CDR3 consists of 15 residues. The V segment lost 10 bases and the J segment 5 bases; nucleotides outside the gene matches: 12.

The chain couples TRBV2 to TRBJ2-7, with D perhaps matching TRBD1 (6 bases). Germline values: CDR1 SNHLY, CDR2 FYNNEI. The V end was cut by 5 bases, the J end by 0 bases, with 11 bases between. The length of the CDR3 is 14 residues. The CDR3 DNA is TGTGCCAGCAGTTCCTGGGACAACTCCTACGAGCAGTACTTC. Translated, it gives CASSSWDNSYEQYF.

The chain combines TRBV6-5 with TRBJ2-7; maybe TRBD2 (7 bases). CDR3 length equals 15 residues. CDR1 and CDR2 (germline): MNHEY, SVGAGI. The V and J ends lost 5 bases and 4 bases respectively, with 18 bases between them. The CDR3 DNA reads as TGTGCCAGCAGTCCAACAGGGAGGGCCTATTACGAGCAGTACTTC. It codes for CASSPTGRAYYEQYF.

V is TRBV27 and J is TRBJ1-2, with no clear D. V shed 6 bases and J shed 8 bases, with 16 bases lying between them. Germline CDR1 reads MNHEY; CDR2 reads SMNVEV (reference sequence). The CDR3 extends over 13 amino acids. For the CDR3, the DNA is TGTGCCAGCAGGACAAATCCGGGAAGGGGCTACACCTTC. It is translated as CASRTNPGRGYTF.

The J gene is TRBJ1-4, the V gene TRBV14, with D perhaps matching TRBD1 (5 bases). V was cut by 0 bases and J by 8 bases, with 16 bases left in between. The CDR3 runs to 16 residues. The germline V gene has CDR1 SGHDN and CDR2 FVKESK. CDR3 nucleotides: TGTGCCAGCAGCCAAGAGGGGCGAGACTGGTGGGAAAAACTGTTTTTT. As protein: CASSQEGRDWWEKLFF.

This clone has more than one count but fewer than ten. The chain links TRBV2 to TRBJ2-1; D remains unclear. There are 15 residues in the CDR3. Deletions cut 8 bases from V and 0 bases from J, with 14 bases between. CDR1 and CDR2 from the germline V gene are SNHLY and FYNNEI. The CDR3 region is CASSRTMSSYNEQFF. The CDR3 DNA is TGTGCCAGCTCCCGGACGATGAGCTCCTACAATGAGCAGTTCTTC.

The V gene is TRBV7-3, the J gene TRBJ2-2; no clear D. The CDR3 runs 13 residues. CDR1 is SGHTA, CDR2 FQGTGA, per germline. Trimming removed 5 bases from V and 4 bases from J, with 8 bases in between. CDR3 nucleotide sequence: TGTGCCAGCAGCCCCTTAATCACCGGGGAGCTGTTTTTT. The encoded protein is CASSPLITGELFF. The full variable domain, in which reference TRBV7-3 and TRBJ2-2 provide the parts outside the CDR3, is GAGVSQTPSNKVTEKGKYVELRCDPISGHTALYWYRQSLGQGPEFLIYFQGTGAADDSGLPNDRFFAVRPEGSVSTLKIQRTERGDSAVYLCASSPLITGELFFGEGSRLTVL.

The J gene is TRBJ1-2, the V gene TRBV5-4, with D perhaps TRBD1 (5 bases). Germline V gene sequence: CDR1 SGHNT, CDR2 YYREEE (reference sequence). The CDR3 contains 13 residues. Deletions cut 2 bases from V and 3 bases from J, with 8 bases between. CDR3 coding DNA: TGTGCCAGCAGCTTAGTAGGGGACTATGGCTACACCTTC. Translated: CASSLVGDYGYTF. The whole variable domain, remainder taken from reference TRBV5-4 and TRBJ1-2, is ETGVTQSPTHLIKTRGQQVTLRCSSQSGHNTVSWYQQALGQGPQFIFQYYREEENGRGNFPPRFSGLQFPNYSSELNVNALELDDSALYLCASSLVGDYGYTFGSGTRLTVV.

This clone was seen once. This chain links TRBV6-6 with TRBJ2-3; D is ambiguous. CDR3 length: 13 residues. V was trimmed by 5 bases and J by 1 base, leaving 7 bases between them. Germline V gene sequence: CDR1 MNHNY, CDR2 SVGAGI (reference sequence). CDR3 loop: CASSVVGTDTQYF. The CDR3 coding sequence is TGTGCCAGCAGTGTCGTCGGCACAGATACGCAGTATTTT.